These T cell receptor beta chains were read from a single sample in a study of blood T cell repertoires in COVID-19. The method was immunoSEQ multiplex PCR; TCRdb's version includes in-frame clones alone and lacks a portion of them. Among 70,000 to 95,000 clones listed, 80% to 95% were seen once. The sequencing input was peripheral blood. All receptors come from a woman between 45 and 65 years old in a cohort sampled during active COVID-19. The CDR3 runs from the conserved cysteine through the conserved F or W. Fields, in order: D gene, V gene, CDR3 protein. D genes are given only for firm matches.

NA,TRBV18,CASSPPQLAGGGEKLFF
NA,TRBV28,CASSQDPGDYEQYF
TRBD2,TRBV10-2,CASSEWLAGFNEQFF
TRBD1,TRBV19,CASSPSAGQGLTKNTEAFF
NA,TRBV3-1/TRBV3-2,CASSQGDIGYEQYF
TRBD2,TRBV5-8,CASSLGSDSGGFTDTQYF
NA,TRBV18,CASSRQGNTEAFF
TRBD1,TRBV2,CASSRQGTAAGNTIYF
NA,TRBV5-1,CASSLERNSPLHF
NA,TRBV9,CASSGQGSAGNTIYF
NA,TRBV10-2,CASRPRRTDTQYF
TRBD1,TRBV7-9,CAITGTGGTGELFF
NA,TRBV15,CATSRDYATSSYEQYF
NA,TRBV3-1/TRBV3-2,CASSPLRGAEAFF
NA,TRBV6-5,CASGGLRFRTF
TRBD1,TRBV5-1,CASSSPGTGGGKTQYF
NA,TRBV5-1,CASRSPGGNTEAFF